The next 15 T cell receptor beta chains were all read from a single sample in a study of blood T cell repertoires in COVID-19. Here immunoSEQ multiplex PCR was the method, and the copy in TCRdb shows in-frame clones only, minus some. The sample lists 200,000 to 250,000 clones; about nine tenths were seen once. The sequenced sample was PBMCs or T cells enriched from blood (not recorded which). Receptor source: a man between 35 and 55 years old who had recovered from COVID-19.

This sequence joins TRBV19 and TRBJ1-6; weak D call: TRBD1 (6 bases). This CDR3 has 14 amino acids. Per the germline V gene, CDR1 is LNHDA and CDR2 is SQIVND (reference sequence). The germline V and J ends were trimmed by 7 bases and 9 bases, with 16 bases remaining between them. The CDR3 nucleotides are TGTGCCAGTACCAACAGGGAAAGCGGTTCACCCCTCCACTTT. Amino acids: CASTNRESGSPLHF.

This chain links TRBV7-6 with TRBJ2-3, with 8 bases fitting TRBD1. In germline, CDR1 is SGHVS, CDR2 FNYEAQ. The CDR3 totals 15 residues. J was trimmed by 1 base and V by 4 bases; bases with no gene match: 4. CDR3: CASSSGGAGTDTQYF. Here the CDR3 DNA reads TGTGCCAGCAGCTCAGGGGGCGCCGGCACAGATACGCAGTATTTT.

The CDR3 loop is CASSLEGVGETQYF. CDR3 bases: TGTGCCAGCAGCTTGGAGGGGGTGGGGGAGACCCAGTACTTC. The rearrangement uses TRBV5-4 and TRBJ2-5; tentatively, D is TRBD1 (6 bases). Germline CDR1 SGHNT, CDR2 YYREEE (reference sequence). The CDR3 consists of 14 residues. Between the trimmed V and J ends, which lost 0 bases and 5 bases, there was a span of 11 bases.

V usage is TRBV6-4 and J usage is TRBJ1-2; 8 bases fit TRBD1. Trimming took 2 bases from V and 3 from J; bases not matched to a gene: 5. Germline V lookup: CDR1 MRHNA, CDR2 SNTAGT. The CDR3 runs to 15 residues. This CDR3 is CASSDGSGGYYGYTF. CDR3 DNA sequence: TGTGCCAGCAGTGACGGGTCAGGGGGCTACTATGGCTACACCTTC.

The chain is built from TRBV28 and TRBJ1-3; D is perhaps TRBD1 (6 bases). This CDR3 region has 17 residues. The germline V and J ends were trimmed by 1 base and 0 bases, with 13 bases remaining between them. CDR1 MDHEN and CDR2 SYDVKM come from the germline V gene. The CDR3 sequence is CASSLYDRFSSGNTIYF. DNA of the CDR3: TGTGCCAGCAGTTTATACGACAGGTTTAGCTCTGGAAACACCATATATTTT.

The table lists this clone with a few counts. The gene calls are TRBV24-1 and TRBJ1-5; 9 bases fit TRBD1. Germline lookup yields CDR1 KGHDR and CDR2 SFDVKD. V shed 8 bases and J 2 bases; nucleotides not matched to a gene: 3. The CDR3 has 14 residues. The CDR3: CATKGTGRNQPQHF. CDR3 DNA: TGTGCCACCAAAGGGACAGGGCGCAATCAGCCCCAGCATTTT.

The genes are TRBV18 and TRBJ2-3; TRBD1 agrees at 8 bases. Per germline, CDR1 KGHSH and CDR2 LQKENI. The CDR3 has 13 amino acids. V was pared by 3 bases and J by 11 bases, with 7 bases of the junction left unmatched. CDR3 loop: CASSPSGQVVQYF. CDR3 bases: TGTGCCAGCTCACCGTCGGGACAGGTCGTGCAGTATTTT.

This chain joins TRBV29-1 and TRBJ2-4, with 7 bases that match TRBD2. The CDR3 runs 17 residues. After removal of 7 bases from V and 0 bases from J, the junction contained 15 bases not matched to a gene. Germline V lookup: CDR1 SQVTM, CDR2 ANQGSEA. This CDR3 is CSALGAGDLLAKNIQYF. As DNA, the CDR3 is TGCAGCGCCTTAGGGGCGGGGGACCTACTAGCCAAAAACATTCAGTACTTC.

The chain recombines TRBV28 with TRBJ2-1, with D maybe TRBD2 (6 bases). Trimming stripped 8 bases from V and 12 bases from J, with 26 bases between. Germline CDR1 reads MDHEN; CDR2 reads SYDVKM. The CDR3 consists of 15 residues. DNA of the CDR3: TGTGCCAGCGAGCCGATCTACACTCTTAGCGGTATGCAGTTCTTC. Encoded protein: CASEPIYTLSGMQFF.

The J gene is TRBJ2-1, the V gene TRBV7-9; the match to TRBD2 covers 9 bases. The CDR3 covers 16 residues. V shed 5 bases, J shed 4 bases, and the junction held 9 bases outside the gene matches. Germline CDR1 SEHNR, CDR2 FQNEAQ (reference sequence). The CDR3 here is CASSPKTSGHYNEQFF. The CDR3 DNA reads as TGTGCCAGCAGCCCCAAAACTAGCGGGCATTACAATGAGCAGTTCTTC. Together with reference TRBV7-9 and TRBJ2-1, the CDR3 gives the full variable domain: DTGVSQNPRHKITKRGQNVTFRCDPISEHNRLYWYRQTLGQGPEFLTYFQNEAQLEKSRLLSDRFSAERPKGSFSTLEIQRTEQGDSAMYLCASSPKTSGHYNEQFFGPGTRLTVL.

Here the CDR3 DNA reads TGTGCCAGCAGCCCACGGGACAGCCGTTACGAGCAGTACTTC. Protein product: CASSPRDSRYEQYF. V gene TRBV7-8 combines with J gene TRBJ2-7; 7 nucleotides agree with TRBD1. The length of the CDR3 is 14 residues. CDR1 is SGHVS, CDR2 FQNEAQ, per germline. Trimming at V came to 5 bases and at J to 4 bases, leaving 8 bases not matched to a gene.

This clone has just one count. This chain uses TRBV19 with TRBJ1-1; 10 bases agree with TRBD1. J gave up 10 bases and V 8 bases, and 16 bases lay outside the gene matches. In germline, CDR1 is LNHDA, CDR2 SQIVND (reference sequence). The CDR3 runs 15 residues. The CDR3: CASHVFGDRGLGAFF. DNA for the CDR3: TGTGCCAGTCATGTTTTTGGGGACAGGGGATTAGGAGCTTTCTTT.

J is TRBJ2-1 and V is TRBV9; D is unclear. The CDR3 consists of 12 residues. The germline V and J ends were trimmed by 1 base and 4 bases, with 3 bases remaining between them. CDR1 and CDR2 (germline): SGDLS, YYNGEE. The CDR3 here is CASSVRYNEQFF. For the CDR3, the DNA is TGTGCCAGCAGCGTACGGTACAATGAGCAGTTCTTC.

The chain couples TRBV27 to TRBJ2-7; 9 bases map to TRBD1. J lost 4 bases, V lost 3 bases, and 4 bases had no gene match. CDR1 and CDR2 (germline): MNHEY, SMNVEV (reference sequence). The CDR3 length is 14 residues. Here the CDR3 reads CASSFGQGRYEQYF. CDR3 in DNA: TGTGCCAGCAGTTTCGGACAGGGGCGTTACGAGCAGTACTTC.

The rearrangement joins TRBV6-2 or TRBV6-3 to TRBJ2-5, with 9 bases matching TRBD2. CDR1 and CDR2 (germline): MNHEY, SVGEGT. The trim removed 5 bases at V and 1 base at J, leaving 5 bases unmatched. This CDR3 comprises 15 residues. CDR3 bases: TGTGCCAGCAGTGTTCCTAGCGGGGTCCAAGAGACCCAGTACTTC. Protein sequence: CASSVPSGVQETQYF.